These 30 T cell receptor beta chains originate from one sample sequenced in a study of CD8 T cells in Susac syndrome. Reverse transcription of roughly 0.5 to 1 ug RNA was performed with random hexamers. TCRdb used MiXCR to reprocess the immunoSEQ multiplex PCR reads, holding one entry per CDR3 protein. The data hold 110,000 to 150,000 distinct CDR3 sequences, with almost 96% observed a single time. Material for sequencing was CD4+ T cells from PBMCs. The receptors come from a human donor with Susac syndrome.

The rearrangement links TRBV4-1 to TRBJ2-2; 8 nucleotides line up with TRBD2. Germline loops: CDR1 MGHRA, CDR2 YSYEKL. This CDR3 is built from 15 residues. Unmatched junction bases numbered 5, after V lost 3 bases and J lost 5 bases. The CDR3 here is CASSQPAGATGELFF. CDR3 bases: TGCGCCAGCAGCCAGCCAGCGGGAGCGACCGGGGAGCTGTTTTTT.

This chain links TRBV5-4 with TRBJ1-1; a possible D gene is TRBD1 (6 bases). Trimming stripped 4 bases from V and 5 bases from J, with 15 bases between. The length of the CDR3 is 14 residues. The germline gives CDR1 SGHNT, CDR2 YYREEE (reference sequence). This CDR3 reads CASSMGGQGTEAFF. The CDR3 DNA is TGTGCCAGCAGCATGGGGGGGCAGGGGACTGAAGCTTTCTTT.

The sample holds one count of this clonotype. The V gene is TRBV13, the J gene TRBJ1-6; no definite D call. Germline V gene lookup returns CDR1 PRHDT and CDR2 FYEKMQ (reference sequence). There are 13 residues in the CDR3. V was trimmed by 5 bases and J by 6 bases, leaving 8 bases between them. Here the CDR3 reads CASSPQSNSPLHF. In DNA, the CDR3 is TGTGCCAGCAGCCCGCAATCTAATTCACCCCTCCACTTT. The entire variable domain, with the rest obtained from reference TRBV13 and TRBJ1-6, is as follows: AAGVIQSPRHLIKEKRETATLKCYPIPRHDTVYWYQQGPGQDPQFLISFYEKMQSDKGSIPDRFSAQQFSDYHSELNMSSLELGDSALYFCASSPQSNSPLHFGNGTRLTVT.

The chain has TRBV15 and TRBJ2-1; maybe TRBD1 (6 bases). This CDR3 comprises 15 residues. Trimming removed 0 bases at V and 4 bases at J, with 10 bases between. Per the germline V gene, CDR1 is LNHNV and CDR2 is YYDKDF (reference sequence). The CDR3 loop reads CATSRDRTEYNEQFF. Written as DNA, the CDR3 is TGTGCCACCAGCAGAGATAGGACAGAATACAATGAGCAGTTCTTC.

This chain connects TRBV4-1 to TRBJ2-1, with no clear D. The V gene's germline CDR1 is MGHRA and CDR2 YSYEKL. V lost 5 bases and J 6 bases, leaving 8 bases between the germline ends. The CDR3 is 12 residues long. CDR3 DNA sequence: TGCGCCAGCAGCGGTCGTCTCAATGAGCAGTTCTTC. Its protein is CASSGRLNEQFF.

This clonotype was counted a single time. The chain links TRBV14 to TRBJ1-1, with TRBD1 matching 11 bases. Germline values: CDR1 SGHDN, CDR2 FVKESK. This CDR3 spans 14 amino acids. The junction had 4 bases not matched to a gene; V was cut back by 4 bases and J by 6 bases. The CDR3 nucleotides read TGTGCCAGCAGCCGCCGGACAGGGGGCTCTGAAGCTTTCTTT. This gives the protein CASSRRTGGSEAFF.

The rearrangement joins TRBV3-1 to TRBJ2-1; the D gene is possibly TRBD2 (7 bases). This CDR3 has 16 residues. The germline V gene encodes CDR1 LGHDT and CDR2 YNNKEL (reference sequence). The germline V and J ends were trimmed by 2 bases and 5 bases, with 16 bases remaining between them. The chain's CDR3 is CASSQRGAAKDNEQFF. DNA for the CDR3: TGTGCCAGCAGCCAACGGGGGGCCGCTAAAGACAATGAGCAGTTCTTC.

This clonotype was detected a few times. The gene calls are TRBV29-1 and TRBJ2-7; 7 positions agree with TRBD1. Germline V gene lookup returns CDR1 SQVTM and CDR2 ANQGSEA. The CDR3 is 12 residues long. The V gene end was trimmed by 4 bases and the J gene end by 3 bases; junction bases not matched to a gene: 3. CDR3 in DNA: TGCAGCGTTGGGGACAGATACTACGAGCAGTACTTC. It codes for CSVGDRYYEQYF.

The V and J genes are TRBV28 and TRBJ2-7; no clear D. Trimming pared 9 bases from V and 1 base from J, leaving 10 bases between. The CDR3 sequence is 12 residues long. Germline V gives CDR1 MDHEN, CDR2 SYDVKM. CDR3 DNA sequence: TGTGCCAGTTTGGGTCTTTCCTACGAGCAGTACTTC. Its protein is CASLGLSYEQYF.

V is TRBV4-1 and J is TRBJ2-7, with 7 bases aligning to TRBD2. Per the germline V gene, CDR1 is MGHRA and CDR2 is YSYEKL. V trimming: 5 bases; J trimming: 3 bases; junction bases outside the gene matches: 7. CDR3 length equals 14 residues. This chain's CDR3 is CASSYLGGNYEQYF. CDR3 bases: TGCGCCAGCAGCTACCTGGGGGGGAACTACGAGCAGTACTTC.

V is TRBV5-4 and J is TRBJ2-1; no clear D. Looked up from germline, CDR1 is SGHNT and CDR2 is YYREEE (reference sequence). Trimming pared 0 bases from V and 15 bases from J, leaving 22 bases between. This CDR3 comprises 15 residues. The DNA for the CDR3 is TGTGCCAGCAGCTTGGATAGCATTACCTATACTCGGCTGTTCTTC. Translation gives CASSLDSITYTRLFF. Full variable domain (outside the CDR3, taken from reference TRBV5-4 and TRBJ2-1): ETGVTQSPTHLIKTRGQQVTLRCSSQSGHNTVSWYQQALGQGPQFIFQYYREEENGRGNFPPRFSGLQFPNYSSELNVNALELDDSALYLCASSLDSITYTRLFFGPGTRLTVL.

This chain links TRBV27 with TRBJ1-5; D may be TRBD1 (6 bases). The CDR3 extends over 14 amino acids. Germline lookup yields CDR1 MNHEY and CDR2 SMNVEV (reference sequence). V gave up 5 bases and J gave up 10 bases, with 18 bases separating them. CDR3 protein: CASSGGTETGPQHF. The CDR3, as DNA: TGTGCCAGCAGTGGGGGGACGGAGACAGGACCCCAGCATTTT.

The chain couples TRBV12-3 or TRBV12-4 to TRBJ2-5; D may be TRBD2 (5 bases). This CDR3 comprises 15 residues. V lost 7 bases and J 1 base, leaving 16 bases between the germline ends. The CDR3 nucleotides are TGTGCCAGCACCCCTGAGGGTGACTTCCAAGAGACCCAGTACTTC. Its protein is CASTPEGDFQETQYF.

The gene calls are TRBV13 and TRBJ2-3; D possibly uses TRBD1 or TRBD2 (5 bases each). The CDR3 sequence is 16 residues long. Trimming shortened V by 2 bases and J by 2 bases, and 14 bases separated the two germline ends. Germline V gives CDR1 PRHDT, CDR2 FYEKMQ (reference sequence). CDR3 sequence reads: CASSLRDPRLTDTQYF. The CDR3 DNA is TGTGCCAGCAGCTTAAGGGACCCTCGCCTCACAGATACGCAGTATTTT.

The chain links TRBV20-1 to TRBJ2-1; D is possibly TRBD2 (5 bases). The CDR3 is made up of 10 amino acids. V was shortened by 6 bases and J by 10 bases, with 10 bases between the two germline ends. Per germline, CDR1 DFQATT and CDR2 SNEGSKA (reference sequence). This CDR3 reads CSASPGEQFF. DNA of the CDR3: TGCAGTGCCTCGCCGGGGGAGCAGTTCTTC.

The genes are TRBV20-1 and TRBJ2-7; 11 bases fit TRBD1. The CDR3 is made up of 15 amino acids. Looked up from germline, CDR1 is DFQATT and CDR2 is SNEGSKA (reference sequence). Trimming at V came to 5 bases and at J to 4 bases, leaving 10 bases not matched to a gene. The CDR3 protein is CSAPPPGTGGYEQYF. CDR3 sequence (DNA): TGCAGTGCTCCTCCCCCCGGGACAGGGGGTTACGAGCAGTACTTC.

The CDR3 DNA reads as TGTGCCAGCAGTGCCGTTGGGAGGGCGGCGCCGCCCCAGCATTTT. Protein: CASSAVGRAAPPQHF. The chain joins TRBV2 to TRBJ1-5; D gene uncertain. The germline CDR1 and CDR2 sequences are SNHLY and FYNNEI. V dropped 4 bases and J dropped 9 bases, with 19 bases sitting between them. This CDR3 is 15 amino acids long.

This clonotype showed up just once. The CDR3 sequence is CASSRGTKLETQYF. The CDR3 bases are TGTGCCAGCAGCCGAGGGACTAAGCTGGAGACCCAGTACTTC. V usage is TRBV4-2 and J usage is TRBJ2-5; 7 bases are a match to TRBD2. Germline assignment: CDR1 LGHNA and CDR2 YNFKEQ. After removal of 4 bases from V and 5 bases from J, the junction contained 7 bases not matched to a gene. The CDR3 loop spans 14 amino acids.

V gene TRBV13 combines with J gene TRBJ2-2, with D uncertain. Germline CDR1 reads PRHDT; CDR2 reads FYEKMQ (reference sequence). V was trimmed by 2 bases and J by 8 bases, leaving 6 bases between them. CDR3 size: 12 residues. The DNA of the CDR3 is TGTGCCAGCAGCTTAACTCTAGGGGAGCTGTTTTTT. It is translated as CASSLTLGELFF.

The J gene is TRBJ2-1, the V gene TRBV18; D not certain. Trimming pared 3 bases from V and 6 bases from J, leaving 3 bases between. The CDR3 runs to 11 residues. Germline CDR1 reads KGHSH; CDR2 reads LQKENI. CDR3 nucleotides: TGTGCCAGCTCACCCGGCAATGAGCAGTTCTTC. Its protein is CASSPGNEQFF.

The chain combines TRBV7-9 with TRBJ2-4; perhaps TRBD2 as D (6 bases). The CDR3 contains 15 residues. Trimming shortened V by 7 bases and J by 7 bases, and 20 bases separated the two germline ends. From germline, CDR1 is SEHNR and CDR2 FQNEAQ (reference sequence). The CDR3 DNA follows: TGTGCCAGCATCGGACTTGGGATTAGCGGCAACATTCAGTACTTC. Translation: CASIGLGISGNIQYF. Together with reference TRBV7-9 and TRBJ2-4, the CDR3 gives the full variable domain: DTGVSQNPRHKITKRGQNVTFRCDPISEHNRLYWYRQTLGQGPEFLTYFQNEAQLEKSRLLSDRFSAERPKGSFSTLEIQRTEQGDSAMYLCASIGLGISGNIQYFGAGTRLSVL.

The V gene is TRBV7-9, the J gene TRBJ1-5; D is unresolved. V was cut by 0 bases and J by 4 bases, with 7 bases left in between. Germline CDR1 SEHNR, CDR2 FQNEAQ (reference sequence). The CDR3 has 14 amino acids. The CDR3 DNA follows: TGTGCCAGCAGCTTAGCAGGGTTAAATCAGCCCCAGCATTTT. Translation: CASSLAGLNQPQHF.

In its sample, this clonotype was seen once. This chain links TRBV29-1 with TRBJ2-1, with D hard to call. There are 14 residues in the CDR3. Trimming took off 4 bases at V and 0 bases at J, with 10 bases between the two ends. Germline V gives CDR1 SQVTM, CDR2 ANQGSEA. This chain's CDR3 is CSVVRTRSYNEQFF. Written as DNA, the CDR3 is TGCAGCGTTGTGAGGACCCGCTCCTACAATGAGCAGTTCTTC.

This chain connects TRBV4-1 to TRBJ2-3; D gene ambiguous. The germline V and J ends were trimmed by 1 base and 4 bases, with 12 bases remaining between them. Germline assignment: CDR1 MGHRA and CDR2 YSYEKL. The CDR3 length is 15 residues. CDR3 coding DNA: TGCGCCAGCAGCCAAGCGGTTGTGACCCCAGATACGCAGTATTTT. This codes for CASSQAVVTPDTQYF.

In DNA, the CDR3 is TGTGCCAGCAGCCAAGATCGGACGGGCTATGGCTACACCTTC. Protein sequence: CASSQDRTGYGYTF. The gene calls are TRBV14 and TRBJ1-2; D unclear. The V end was cut by 0 bases, the J end by 4 bases, with 9 bases between. CDR1 is SGHDN and CDR2 is FVKESK in the germline V gene. This CDR3 comprises 14 residues.

A few counts support this clonotype. The chain has TRBV18 and TRBJ2-6; D uncertain. The ends were cut back, 3 bases at V and 0 bases at J, with 6 bases in the middle. This CDR3 has 15 amino acids. Germline V gives CDR1 KGHSH, CDR2 LQKENI. CDR3 nucleotide sequence: TGTGCCAGCTCACCTAGGGTCTCTGGGGCCAACGTCCTGACTTTC. Protein sequence: CASSPRVSGANVLTF.

The chain employs TRBV5-1 and TRBJ1-1; D is undetermined. Germline V gene data show CDR1 as SGHRS and CDR2 as YFSETQ. Trimming shortened V by 3 bases and J by 0 bases, and 6 bases separated the two germline ends. This CDR3 comprises 13 residues. DNA of the CDR3: TGCGCCAGCAGCTCTCAGATGAACACTGAAGCTTTCTTT. Its translation: CASSSQMNTEAFF.

The chain employs TRBV5-1 and TRBJ2-7; D might be TRBD2 (7 bases). Trimming pared 0 bases from V and 6 bases from J, leaving 19 bases between. CDR1 is SGHRS and CDR2 is YFSETQ in the germline V gene. The CDR3 spans 16 residues. The chain's CDR3 is CASSLASGGVAVEQYF. Written as DNA, the CDR3 is TGCGCCAGCAGCTTGGCGTCGGGGGGCGTCGCCGTCGAGCAGTACTTC.

The genes are TRBV2 and TRBJ1-2; D unclear. The CDR3 runs to 19 residues. The germline V gene encodes CDR1 SNHLY and CDR2 FYNNEI. V shed 5 bases and J shed 7 bases, with 32 bases lying between them. The CDR3 spells CASSTPRQPNVLQVFGYTF. As DNA, the CDR3 is TGTGCCAGCAGTACCCCGAGGCAACCAAACGTTCTCCAGGTCTTTGGCTACACCTTC.

This chain links TRBV2 with TRBJ1-4; D is unresolved. The CDR3 spans 13 residues. V lost 1 base and J 12 bases, leaving 12 bases between the germline ends. Germline lookup yields CDR1 SNHLY and CDR2 FYNNEI. The CDR3 loop reads CASSEGEVGELFF. The CDR3 DNA reads as TGTGCCAGCAGTGAAGGTGAAGTTGGGGAACTGTTTTTT.